This T cell receptor (beta chain) originates from a study of T-cell memory formation after mild COVID-19. Study as a whole: Clusters of TCRs were largely donor specific.

A note on this clonotype: Antigen specificity is unknown.

TCRdb passed the 5' RACE reads through MiXCR, listing each CDR3 protein once. The sample holds 380,000 or so distinct CDR3 sequences, roughly an eighth seen once. The study's findings and limits: CM and EM subsets held most contracting CD4+ clones; EMRA held CD8+ ones.

Material: PBMCs or a T cell subset sorted from them (not recorded which). The sequence came from a young man who had mild COVID-19 (a few samples of this study predate the infection). Cell type and time point are not known.

The CDR3 loop is CSARGGPLQGASSPLHF. The CDR3, as DNA: TGCAGTGCTAGAGGGGGGCCCCTACAAGGGGCGAGTTCACCCCTCCACTTT. V and J are TRBV20-1 and TRBJ1-6; TRBD1 might be the D (6 bases). Trimming shortened V by 1 base and J by 9 bases, and 22 bases separated the two germline ends. This CDR3 is 17 amino acids long. Looked up from germline, CDR1 is DFQATT and CDR2 is SNEGSKA (reference sequence).